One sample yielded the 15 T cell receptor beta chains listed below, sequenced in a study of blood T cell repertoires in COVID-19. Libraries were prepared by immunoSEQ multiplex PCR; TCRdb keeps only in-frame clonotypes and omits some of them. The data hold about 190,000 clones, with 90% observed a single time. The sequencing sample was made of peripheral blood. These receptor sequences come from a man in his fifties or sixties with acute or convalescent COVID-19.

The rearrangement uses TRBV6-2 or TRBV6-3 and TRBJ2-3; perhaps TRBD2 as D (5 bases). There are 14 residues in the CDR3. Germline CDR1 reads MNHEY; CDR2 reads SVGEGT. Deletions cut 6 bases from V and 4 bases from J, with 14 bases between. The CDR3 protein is CASSLASSADTQYF. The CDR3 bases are TGTGCCAGCAGCCTAGCTAGCTCGGCAGATACGCAGTATTTT.

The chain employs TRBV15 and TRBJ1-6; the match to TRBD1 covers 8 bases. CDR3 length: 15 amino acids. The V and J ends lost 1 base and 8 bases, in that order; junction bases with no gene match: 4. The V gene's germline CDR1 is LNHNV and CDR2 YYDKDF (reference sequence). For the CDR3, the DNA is TGTGCCACCAGCAGAGCAGGGGGCTTGGATTCACCCCTCCACTTT. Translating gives CATSRAGGLDSPLHF.

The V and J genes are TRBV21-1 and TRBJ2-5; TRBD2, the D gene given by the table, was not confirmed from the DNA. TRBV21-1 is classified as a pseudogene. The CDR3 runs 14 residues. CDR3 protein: CASLRYGLQETQYF. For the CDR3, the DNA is TGTGCCAGCCTTCGGTACGGACTACAAGAGACCCAGTACTTC.

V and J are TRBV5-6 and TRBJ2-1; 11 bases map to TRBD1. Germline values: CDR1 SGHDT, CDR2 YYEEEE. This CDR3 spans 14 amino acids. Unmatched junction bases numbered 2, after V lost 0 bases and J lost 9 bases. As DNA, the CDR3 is TGTGCCAGCAGCTTGGCCGGGACAGGGGGTGAGCAGTTCTTC. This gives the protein CASSLAGTGGEQFF. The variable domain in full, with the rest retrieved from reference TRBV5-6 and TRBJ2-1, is DAGVTQSPTHLIKTRGQQVTLRCSPKSGHDTVSWYQQALGQGPQFIFQYYEEEERQRGNFPDRFSGHQFPNYSSELNVNALLLGDSALYLCASSLAGTGGEQFFGPGTRLTVL.

The DNA of the CDR3 is TGTGCCAGCAGCCCCAGGGCAGTTACTTCCTACGAGCAGTACTTC. This encodes CASSPRAVTSYEQYF. V usage is TRBV7-8 and J usage is TRBJ2-7, with D possibly TRBD1 on 5 matching bases. Germline V lookup: CDR1 SGHVS, CDR2 FQNEAQ. This CDR3 has 15 amino acids. Trimming took off 5 bases at V and 1 base at J, with 15 bases between the two ends.

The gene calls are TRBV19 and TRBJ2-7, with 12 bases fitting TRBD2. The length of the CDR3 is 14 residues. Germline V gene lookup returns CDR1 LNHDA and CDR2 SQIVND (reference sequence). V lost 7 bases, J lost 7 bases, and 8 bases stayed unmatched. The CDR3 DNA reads TGTGCCAGTACCTTGACTAGCGGGGGTACGGAGCAGTACTTC. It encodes CASTLTSGGTEQYF. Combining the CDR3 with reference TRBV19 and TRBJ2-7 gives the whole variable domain DGGITQSPKYLFRKEGQNVTLSCEQNLNHDAMYWYRQDPGQGLRLIYYSQIVNDFQKGDIAEGYSVSREKKESFPLTVTSAQKNPTAFYLCASTLTSGGTEQYFGPGTRLTVT.

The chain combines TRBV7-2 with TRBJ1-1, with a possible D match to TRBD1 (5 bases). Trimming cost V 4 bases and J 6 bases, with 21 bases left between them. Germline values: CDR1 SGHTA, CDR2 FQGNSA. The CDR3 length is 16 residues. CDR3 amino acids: CASSSKVGQTLPEAFF. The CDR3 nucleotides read TGTGCCAGCAGCTCGAAAGTAGGACAAACTCTCCCTGAAGCTTTCTTT.

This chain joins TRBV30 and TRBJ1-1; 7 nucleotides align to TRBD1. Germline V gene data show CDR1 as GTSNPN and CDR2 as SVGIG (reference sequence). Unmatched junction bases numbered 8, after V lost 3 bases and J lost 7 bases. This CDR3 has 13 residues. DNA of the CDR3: TGTGCCTGGAGGATTCCAGGGGGTTTTGAAGCTTTCTTT. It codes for CAWRIPGGFEAFF.

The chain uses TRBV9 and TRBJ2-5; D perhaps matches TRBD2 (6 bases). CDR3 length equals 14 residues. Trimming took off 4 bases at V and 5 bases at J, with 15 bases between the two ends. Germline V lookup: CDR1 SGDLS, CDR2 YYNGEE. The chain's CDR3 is CASSPTVAGETQYF. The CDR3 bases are TGTGCCAGCAGCCCTACGGTGGCGGGGGAGACCCAGTACTTC.

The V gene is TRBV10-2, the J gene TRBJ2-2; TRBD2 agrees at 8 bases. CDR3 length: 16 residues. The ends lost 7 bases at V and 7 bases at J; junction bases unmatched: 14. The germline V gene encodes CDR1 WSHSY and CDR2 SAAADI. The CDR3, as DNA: TGCGCCAGCACCCCTCGGGCGGGGGGAGTTGGCGGGGAGCTGTTTTTT. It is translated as CASTPRAGGVGGELFF.

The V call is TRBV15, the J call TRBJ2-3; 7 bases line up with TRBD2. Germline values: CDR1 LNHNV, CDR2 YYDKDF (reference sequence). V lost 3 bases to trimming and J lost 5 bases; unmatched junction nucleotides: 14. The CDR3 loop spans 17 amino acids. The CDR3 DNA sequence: TGTGCCACCAGCAGCTCAGCGGGACTCCCGAGGGAAGATACGCAGTATTTT. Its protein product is CATSSSAGLPREDTQYF.

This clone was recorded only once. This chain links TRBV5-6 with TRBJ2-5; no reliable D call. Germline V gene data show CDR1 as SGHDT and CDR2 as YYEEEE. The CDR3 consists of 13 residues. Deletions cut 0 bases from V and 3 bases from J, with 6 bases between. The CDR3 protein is CASSLGQEETQYF. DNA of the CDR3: TGTGCCAGCAGCTTGGGGCAGGAAGAGACCCAGTACTTC.

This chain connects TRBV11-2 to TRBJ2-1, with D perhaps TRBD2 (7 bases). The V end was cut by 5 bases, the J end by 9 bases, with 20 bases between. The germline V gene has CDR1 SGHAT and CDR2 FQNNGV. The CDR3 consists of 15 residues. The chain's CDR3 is CASSRGGGWNFEQFF. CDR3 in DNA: TGTGCCAGCAGCCGAGGGGGAGGGTGGAATTTTGAGCAGTTCTTC.

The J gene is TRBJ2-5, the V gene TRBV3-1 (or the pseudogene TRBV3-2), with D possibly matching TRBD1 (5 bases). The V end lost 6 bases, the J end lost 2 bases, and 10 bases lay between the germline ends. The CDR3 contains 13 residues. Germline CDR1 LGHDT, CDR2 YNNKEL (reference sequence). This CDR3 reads CASSPDSQETQYF. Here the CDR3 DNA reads TGTGCCAGCAGTCCCGACAGTCAAGAGACCCAGTACTTC.

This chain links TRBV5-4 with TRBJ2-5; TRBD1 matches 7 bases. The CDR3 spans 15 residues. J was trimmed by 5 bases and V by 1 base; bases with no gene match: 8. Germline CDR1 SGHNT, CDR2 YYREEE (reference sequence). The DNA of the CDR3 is TGTGCCAGCAGCTTGAGACAGGGCCCTGGGGAGACCCAGTACTTC. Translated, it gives CASSLRQGPGETQYF.